The T cell receptor (beta chain) under discussion was sequenced for a study of technical replicates of blood from a few donors. Assay used: immunoSEQ multiplex PCR; TCRdb lists only in-frame clones, some missing. The sample holds around 65,000 clones; approximately 84% are singletons and the top ten take about 4.8%. The CDR3 consists of 13 residues. Germline lookup yields CDR1 SEHNR and CDR2 FQNEAQ (reference sequence). Trimming pared 7 bases from V and 1 base from J, leaving 7 bases between. Sequencing was carried out using PBMCs. The rearrangement joins TRBV7-9 to TRBJ1-4; unclear D gene. This TCR came from a human donor in good health. Some clones in this sample may be carry-over from other donors' samples. The CDR3, as DNA: TGTGCCAGCAACGGGTTAACTAATGAAAAACTGTTTTTT. Translated, it gives CASNGLTNEKLFF. The whole variable domain, filled in from reference TRBV7-9 and TRBJ1-4, reads DTGVSQNPRHKITKRGQNVTFRCDPISEHNRLYWYRQTLGQGPEFLTYFQNEAQLEKSRLLSDRFSAERPKGSFSTLEIQRTEQGDSAMYLCASNGLTNEKLFFGSGTQLSVL.